The rows below give T cell receptor beta chains drawn from one sample of a study of immune characteristics of hereditary and idiopathic chronic pancreatitis. Data came from immunoSEQ multiplex PCR; TCRdb stores just in-frame clones and leaves some out. The sample shows some 1,600 clones, 80% of them seen only once. The specimen sequenced was pancreas tissue with hereditary chronic pancreatitis. The origin of the receptors is a human donor with chronic pancreatitis. CDR3s include the opening cysteine and the closing phenylalanine or tryptophan. Each record gives: D gene, clone size, V gene, J gene, CDR3 protein. A D gene is named only where the DNA matches it firmly. For some rows the clone size is stated as once, few or many, or as a class when expanded; others skip it.

TRBD1	.	TRBV6-5	TRBJ1-5	CASSRDRGVNQPQHF
.	once	TRBV4-1	TRBJ1-2	CASSQDHYGYTF
TRBD2	.	TRBV6-4	TRBJ2-3	CASSPEVAGGPDTQYF
TRBD1	.	TRBV9	TRBJ2-1	CASSVEGAWVNEQFF
.	few	TRBV6-4	TRBJ2-1	CASSDAGNALHNEQFF
.	.	TRBV6-6	TRBJ1-1	CASSPSEYTEAFF
.	.	TRBV27	TRBJ1-4	CASSLSGRQREKLFF
TRBD2	few	TRBV5-6	TRBJ2-5	CASSSAGLADQETQYF
.	.	TRBV19	TRBJ1-1	CASSISLGDTEAFF
.	.	TRBV18	TRBJ2-5	CASSPPGAVQETQYF
TRBD2	.	TRBV6-4	TRBJ2-2	CASSDSASGNTGELFF
TRBD2	.	TRBV12-5	TRBJ2-3	CASALGLSTDTQYF
TRBD2	.	TRBV6-4	TRBJ2-3	CASSETSGGATDTQYF
TRBD2	.	TRBV5-1	TRBJ2-7	CASSLTGGVNEQYF
TRBD2	.	TRBV4-2	TRBJ2-3	CASSQGGGATDTQYF
TRBD2	.	TRBV18	TRBJ2-1	CASSPVRTSGSYNEQFF
.	.	TRBV6-1	TRBJ2-1	CASSEAGGYNEQFF
TRBD1	.	TRBV28	TRBJ1-2	CASSLFSDRAEGYTF
TRBD2	.	TRBV30	TRBJ2-3	CAWRRLAGGTDTQYF
TRBD1	.	TRBV5-1	TRBJ1-1	CASSSQQGAYTEAFF
.	.	TRBV12-3/TRBV12-4	TRBJ2-4	CASSWDRGDIQYF
.	.	TRBV3-1/TRBV3-2	TRBJ1-5	CASSHLRDPTPLNSNQPQHF
.	once	TRBV7-9	TRBJ2-1	CASSWGHTGSGNEQFF
.	.	TRBV6-6	TRBJ1-5	CASRGLPSNQPQHF
.	.	TRBV5-1	TRBJ1-6	CFYFSNSPLHF
TRBD2	.	TRBV6-1	TRBJ2-3	CASSEARGGTDTQYF
TRBD2	once	TRBV7-2	TRBJ2-1	CASSLVRASGPIPFF
.	.	TRBV30	TRBJ1-4	CAWSVNPEKLFF
.	.	TRBV6-1	TRBJ2-1	CASSEAVYGNEQFF
TRBD2	.	TRBV5-5	TRBJ2-1	CASSLVSGGAREQFF
TRBD1	.	TRBV6-1	TRBJ2-3	CASSADRGRGTDTQYF
TRBD2	.	TRBV19	TRBJ2-5	CASSISGGARETQYF
TRBD1	.	TRBV27	TRBJ2-7	CASSLSRDRAYEQYF
.	.	TRBV4-1	TRBJ1-5	CASSRDSQTSNQPQHF
.	.	TRBV4-3	TRBJ1-5	CASSQEAGPRQPQHF
.	.	TRBV5-4	TRBJ2-3	CASSLGADTQYF
.	.	TRBV29-1	TRBJ1-5	CSVQGREDQPQHF